One and the same sample provided the 26 T cell receptor beta chains below, sequenced in a study of blood T cell repertoires in COVID-19. Repertoires were generated with immunoSEQ multiplex PCR, while TCRdb's copy carries only in-frame clones and drops some. The table includes some 42,000 clones, approximately 90% detected once. The sample taken for sequencing was peripheral blood. Source of these receptors: a human donor in a cohort sampled during active COVID-19.

A few counts support this clone. V and J are TRBV5-6 and TRBJ1-4; D is perhaps TRBD1 (5 bases). The CDR3 is made up of 17 amino acids. Trimming stripped 4 bases from V and 7 bases from J, with 23 bases between. Looked up from germline, CDR1 is SGHDT and CDR2 is YYEEEE. In DNA form, the CDR3 reads TGTGCCAGCAGCAAGATGGAGGGGCACCCAAGGGGTGAAAAACTGTTTTTT. Its translation: CASSKMEGHPRGEKLFF.

The chain combines TRBV11-2 with TRBJ2-5; maybe TRBD1 (5 bases). The germline V gene encodes CDR1 SGHAT and CDR2 FQNNGV. CDR3 size: 14 residues. V shed 5 bases and J shed 4 bases, with 14 bases lying between them. In DNA form, the CDR3 reads TGTGCCAGCAGCCCCAGGGTAGCCGGAGAGACCCAGTACTTC. Amino acid sequence: CASSPRVAGETQYF.

The chain links TRBV6-6 to TRBJ2-7; TRBD2 might be the D (5 bases). In germline, CDR1 is MNHNY, CDR2 SVGAGI (reference sequence). Trimming shortened V by 0 bases and J by 5 bases, and 11 bases separated the two germline ends. The CDR3 is made up of 14 amino acids. The CDR3 spells CASSYSSRADEQYF. CDR3 bases: TGTGCCAGCAGTTACTCATCGCGGGCAGACGAGCAGTACTTC.

This clone has only one observation. Germline is not matched at one junction end, which may reflect a read error. The chain is built from TRBV19 and TRBJ1-5; D possibly corresponds to TRBD1 (6 bases). Germline CDR1 and CDR2: LNHDA and SQIVND (reference sequence). There are 14 residues in the CDR3. The CDR3 region is CASTITGTNQPQHF. CDR3 nucleotides: TGTGCCAGTACTATAACAGGGACCAATCAGCCCCAGCATTTT.

V is TRBV28 and J is TRBJ2-7, with TRBD2 as a possible D gene (6 bases). From germline, CDR1 is MDHEN and CDR2 SYDVKM. The CDR3 is made up of 12 amino acids. The ends were cut back, 8 bases at V and 4 bases at J, with 12 bases in the middle. The CDR3 loop reads CASRDRGYEQYF. The CDR3 DNA reads as TGTGCCAGCCGCGATCGGGGGTACGAGCAGTACTTC.

The rearrangement links TRBV6-5 to TRBJ2-1; tentative D call: TRBD2 (6 bases). Germline V gene data show CDR1 as MNHEY and CDR2 as SVGAGI. The CDR3 extends over 15 amino acids. V was cut by 5 bases and J by 8 bases, with 19 bases left in between. CDR3 region: CASSPRSGEVDEQFF. In DNA form, the CDR3 reads TGTGCCAGCAGTCCGAGGTCGGGAGAGGTAGATGAGCAGTTCTTC.

The chain carries TRBV6-1 and TRBJ2-7; TRBD1 is a possible D gene (6 bases). From germline, CDR1 is MNHNS and CDR2 SASEGT. The CDR3 contains 15 residues. V was pared by 2 bases and J by 1 base, with 12 bases between. The CDR3 nucleotides are TGTGCCAGCAGTGAATTCTCGACAGGATCCTACGAGCAGTACTTC. Translating gives CASSEFSTGSYEQYF.

V gene TRBV7-3 combines with J gene TRBJ1-4; D possibly corresponds to TRBD1 (6 bases). Looked up from germline, CDR1 is SGHTA and CDR2 is FQGTGA. V was pared by 5 bases and J by 6 bases, with 13 bases between. The CDR3 extends over 14 amino acids. The CDR3 nucleotides are TGTGCCAGCAGCCTTACAGGGCAACATGAAAAACTGTTTTTT. It encodes CASSLTGQHEKLFF. Using reference TRBV7-3 and TRBJ1-4 for the parts outside the CDR3, the full variable domain is GAGVSQTPSNKVTEKGKYVELRCDPISGHTALYWYRQSLGQGPEFLIYFQGTGAADDSGLPNDRFFAVRPEGSVSTLKIQRTERGDSAVYLCASSLTGQHEKLFFGSGTQLSVL.

The chain uses TRBV28 and TRBJ2-2, with a weak D call TRBD2 (6 bases). Germline values: CDR1 MDHEN, CDR2 SYDVKM. The CDR3 loop spans 15 amino acids. V was cut by 7 bases and J by 0 bases, with 12 bases left in between. This chain's CDR3 is CASKIGTANTGELFF. The CDR3 nucleotides read TGTGCCAGCAAAATTGGGACTGCGAACACCGGGGAGCTGTTTTTT. The whole variable domain, filled in from reference TRBV28 and TRBJ2-2, reads DVKVTQSSRYLVKRTGEKVFLECVQDMDHENMFWYRQDPGLGLRLIYFSYDVKMKEKGDIPEGYSVSREKKERFSLILESASTNQTSMYLCASKIGTANTGELFFGEGSRLTVL.

This chain connects TRBV18 to TRBJ2-3, with a possible D match to TRBD2 (5 bases). The CDR3 loop spans 14 amino acids. V gave up 6 bases and J gave up 4 bases, with 14 bases separating them. Germline V gives CDR1 KGHSH, CDR2 LQKENI. For the CDR3, the DNA is TGTGCCAGCTCGTTGGTGGGTAGCGCAGATACGCAGTATTTT. The encoded protein is CASSLVGSADTQYF.

In DNA form, the CDR3 reads TGTGCCAGCAGCTTTGGGGCACGGGACAGGGATTCCGATGGCTACACCTTC. Encoded protein: CASSFGARDRDSDGYTF. V and J are TRBV5-5 and TRBJ1-2; 9 bases match TRBD1. V shed 2 bases and J 6 bases; nucleotides not matched to a gene: 14. The germline V gene has CDR1 SGHKS and CDR2 YYEKEE (reference sequence). This CDR3 comprises 17 residues.

This chain joins TRBV4-2 and TRBJ2-5, with 8 bases matching TRBD2. The CDR3 length is 15 residues. V was pared by 6 bases and J by 1 base, with 7 bases of the junction left unmatched. The germline CDR1 and CDR2 sequences are LGHNA and YNFKEQ. The CDR3 DNA reads as TGTGCCAGCAGTTTGGTAGCGGGGACCCAAGAGACCCAGTACTTC. It encodes CASSLVAGTQETQYF.

The table lists this clone with a count of one. The genes are TRBV7-6 and TRBJ2-3; 8 bases agree with TRBD2. Losses at the gene ends were 5 bases for V and 4 bases for J; bases not matched to a gene: 8. The CDR3 is 15 amino acids. Germline loops: CDR1 SGHVS, CDR2 FNYEAQ. The CDR3 DNA reads as TGTGCCAGCAGCACCCAGACTAGCGCGGCAGATACGCAGTATTTT. Its translation: CASSTQTSAADTQYF.

The chain uses TRBV27 and TRBJ2-1; 8 bases map to TRBD2. The V and J ends lost 2 bases and 0 bases, in that order; junction bases with no gene match: 9. The CDR3 consists of 18 residues. From germline, CDR1 is MNHEY and CDR2 SMNVEV (reference sequence). CDR3 in DNA: TGTGCCAGCAGTTTAGATTATGGCGGGAGGAGCTCCTACAATGAGCAGTTCTTC. It yields the protein CASSLDYGGRSSYNEQFF.

This chain joins TRBV7-3 and TRBJ2-1; TRBD2 aligns across 8 bases. The germline gives CDR1 SGHTA, CDR2 FQGTGA. V was pared by 5 bases and J by 5 bases, with 8 bases of the junction left unmatched. The CDR3 sequence is 15 residues long. The CDR3 is CASSVSGGPDNEQFF. The CDR3, as DNA: TGTGCCAGCAGCGTATCGGGAGGGCCCGACAATGAGCAGTTCTTC.

CDR3: CASSAGTSPAGTEAFF. The DNA of the CDR3 is TGTGCCAGTAGTGCAGGGACATCTCCAGCGGGAACTGAAGCTTTCTTT. V is TRBV19 and J is TRBJ1-1; perhaps TRBD1 as D (6 bases). This CDR3 spans 16 amino acids. The germline V and J ends were trimmed by 5 bases and 5 bases, with 21 bases remaining between them. The germline V gene encodes CDR1 LNHDA and CDR2 SQIVND (reference sequence).

The chain uses TRBV4-2 and TRBJ1-5; 8 nucleotides align to TRBD1. J lost 4 bases, V lost 0 bases, and 8 bases had no gene match. CDR3 length: 17 residues. In germline, CDR1 is LGHNA, CDR2 YNFKEQ. The DNA for the CDR3 is TGTGCCAGCAGCCAAGATCGGACAGGGAGGGGAAATCAGCCCCAGCATTTT. Translating gives CASSQDRTGRGNQPQHF.

The chain is built from TRBV9 and TRBJ2-3, with 9 bases aligning to TRBD2. Per the germline V gene, CDR1 is SGDLS and CDR2 is YYNGEE. Losses at the gene ends were 0 bases for V and 6 bases for J; bases not matched to a gene: 5. The length of the CDR3 is 15 residues. The CDR3 DNA reads TGTGCCAGCAGCGTAGCCAGCGGGGGGTGGGATACGCAGTATTTT. This encodes CASSVASGGWDTQYF.

This CDR3 reads CASSIDRFRTVGGYTF. CDR3 nucleotides: TGTGCCAGTAGTATAGATCGTTTTAGGACAGTCGGTGGCTACACCTTC. J is TRBJ1-2 and V is TRBV19, with D perhaps TRBD1 (6 bases). Trimming removed 0 bases from V and 7 bases from J, with 18 bases in between. Per the germline V gene, CDR1 is LNHDA and CDR2 is SQIVND (reference sequence). The CDR3 length is 16 residues.

As regards this clone: Other DNA sequences in this specimen translate into the identical CDR3. The chain links TRBV18 to TRBJ1-1, with TRBD1 matching 7 bases. Per germline, CDR1 KGHSH and CDR2 LQKENI. The CDR3 has 13 residues. J was trimmed by 5 bases and V by 4 bases; bases with no gene match: 4. The CDR3 protein is CASSQGAGTEAFF. The DNA for the CDR3 is TGTGCCAGCTCACAGGGGGCAGGAACTGAAGCTTTCTTT.

The chain joins TRBV6-5 to TRBJ2-5; D remains unclear. Between the trimmed V and J ends, which lost 0 bases and 2 bases, there was a span of 4 bases. The CDR3 spans 13 residues. CDR1 is MNHEY and CDR2 is SVGAGI in the germline V gene. Written as DNA, the CDR3 is TGTGCCAGCAGTTACTCGAGTCAAGAGACCCAGTACTTC. It specifies CASSYSSQETQYF.

The chain couples TRBV6-5 to TRBJ2-7, with D unresolved. Germline-derived CDR1 and CDR2 are MNHEY and SVGAGI. V was shortened by 0 bases and J by 1 base, with 10 bases between the two germline ends. The CDR3 length is 15 residues. CDR3 in DNA: TGTGCCAGCAGTTACTCAAGAGTTCTTTCCTACGAGCAGTACTTC. Its protein product is CASSYSRVLSYEQYF.

The V and J genes are TRBV5-4 and TRBJ1-1; perhaps TRBD1 as D (6 bases). There are 14 residues in the CDR3. V lost 2 bases and J lost 4, with 12 bases in between. Germline V CDR1 and CDR2: SGHNT, YYREEE (reference sequence). The CDR3 sequence: CASSFQGKSTEAFF. For the CDR3, the DNA is TGTGCCAGCAGCTTTCAGGGGAAGAGCACTGAAGCTTTCTTT.

The chain employs TRBV6-5 and TRBJ1-2, with TRBD1 matching over 9 bases. V dropped 0 bases and J dropped 3; count of bases not matched to a gene: 5. The CDR3 extends over 16 amino acids. Germline lookup yields CDR1 MNHEY and CDR2 SVGAGI. CDR3 region: CASSYSLGQGDYGYTF. The CDR3 DNA reads as TGTGCCAGCAGTTACTCTTTGGGACAGGGAGACTATGGCTACACCTTC.

This chain links TRBV7-9 with TRBJ2-1; TRBD2 matches 15 bases. The CDR3 is 17 amino acids. The V gene's germline CDR1 is SEHNR and CDR2 FQNEAQ (reference sequence). Trimming at V came to 2 bases and at J to 8 bases, leaving 7 bases not matched to a gene. The CDR3 bases are TGTGCCAGCAGCTTAAACGGACTAGCGGGAGGGTTAGATGAGCAGTTCTTC. Amino acids: CASSLNGLAGGLDEQFF.

This clone has just a few counts. V and J are TRBV6-5 and TRBJ2-2, with TRBD2 matching over 11 bases. This CDR3 spans 15 amino acids. Trimming removed 7 bases from V and 4 bases from J; junction bases left unmatched: 5. Germline V gene lookup returns CDR1 MNHEY and CDR2 SVGAGI. CDR3 protein: CASTLGTSGTGELFF. The CDR3 DNA sequence: TGTGCCAGCACCCTGGGGACTAGCGGCACCGGGGAGCTGTTTTTT.